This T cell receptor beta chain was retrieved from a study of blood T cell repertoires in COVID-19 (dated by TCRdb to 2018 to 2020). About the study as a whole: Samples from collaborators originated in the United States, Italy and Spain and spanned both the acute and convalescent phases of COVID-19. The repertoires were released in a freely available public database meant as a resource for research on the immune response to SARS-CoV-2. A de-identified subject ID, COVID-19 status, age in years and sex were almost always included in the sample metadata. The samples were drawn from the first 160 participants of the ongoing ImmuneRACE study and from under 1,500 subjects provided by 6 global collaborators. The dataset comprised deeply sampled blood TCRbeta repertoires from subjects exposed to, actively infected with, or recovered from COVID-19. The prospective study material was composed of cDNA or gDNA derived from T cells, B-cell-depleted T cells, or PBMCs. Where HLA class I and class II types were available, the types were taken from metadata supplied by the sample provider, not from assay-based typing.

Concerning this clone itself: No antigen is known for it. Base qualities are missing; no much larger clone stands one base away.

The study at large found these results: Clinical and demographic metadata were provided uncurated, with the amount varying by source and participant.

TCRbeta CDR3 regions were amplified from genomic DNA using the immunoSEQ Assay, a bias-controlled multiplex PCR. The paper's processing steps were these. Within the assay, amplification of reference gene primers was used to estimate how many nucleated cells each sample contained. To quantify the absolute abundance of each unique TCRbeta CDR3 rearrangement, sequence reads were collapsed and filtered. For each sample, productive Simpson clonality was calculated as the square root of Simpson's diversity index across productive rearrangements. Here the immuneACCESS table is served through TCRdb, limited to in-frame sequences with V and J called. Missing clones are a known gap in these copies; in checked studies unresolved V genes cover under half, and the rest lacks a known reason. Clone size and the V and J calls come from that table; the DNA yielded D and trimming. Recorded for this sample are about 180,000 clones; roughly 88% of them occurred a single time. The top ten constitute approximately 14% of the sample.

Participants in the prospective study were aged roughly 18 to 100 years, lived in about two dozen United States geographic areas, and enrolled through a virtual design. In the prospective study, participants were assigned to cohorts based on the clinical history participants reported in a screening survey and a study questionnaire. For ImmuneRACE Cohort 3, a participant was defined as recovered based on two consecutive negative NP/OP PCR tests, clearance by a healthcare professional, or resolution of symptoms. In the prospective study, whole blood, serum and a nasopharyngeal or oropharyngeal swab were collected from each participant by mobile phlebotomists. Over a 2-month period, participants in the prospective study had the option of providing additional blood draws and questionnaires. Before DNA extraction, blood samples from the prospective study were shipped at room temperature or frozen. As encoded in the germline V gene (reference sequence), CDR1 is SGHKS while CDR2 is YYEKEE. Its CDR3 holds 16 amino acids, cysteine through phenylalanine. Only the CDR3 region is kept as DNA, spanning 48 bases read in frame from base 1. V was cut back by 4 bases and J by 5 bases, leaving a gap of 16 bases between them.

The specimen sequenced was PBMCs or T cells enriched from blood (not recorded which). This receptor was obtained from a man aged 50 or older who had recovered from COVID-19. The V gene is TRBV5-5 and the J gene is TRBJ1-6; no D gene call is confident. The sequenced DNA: TGTGCCAGCAGCCAACGAGAACCGAGCAATAATTCACCCCTCCACTTT. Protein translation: CASSQREPSNNSPLHF.